Below, 8 T cell receptor beta chains from the same sample are listed, as sequenced in a study of T cell responses to AZD1222 COVID-19 vaccine. The method was immunoSEQ multiplex PCR; TCRdb's version includes in-frame clones alone and lacks a portion of them. In the table there are fewer than 250,000 clones, approximately 92% of which are singletons. Specimen: peripheral blood, collected on day 0 of AZD1222 vaccination. These receptors were collected from an adult in good health.

The genes are TRBV14 and TRBJ1-2; D gene ambiguous. CDR1 is SGHDN and CDR2 is FVKESK in the germline V gene. This CDR3 has 12 amino acids. With 4 bases removed from V and 5 bases from J, the gap between germline ends came to 8 bases. CDR3: CASSPGEYGYTF. The CDR3 region has the DNA TGTGCCAGCAGCCCCGGGGAATATGGCTACACCTTC. Full variable domain (missing parts from reference TRBV14 and TRBJ1-2): EAGVTQFPSHSVIEKGQTVTLRCDPISGHDNLYWYRRVMGKEIKFLLHFVKESKQDESGMPNNRFLAERTGGTYSTLKVQPAELEDSGVYFCASSPGEYGYTFGSGTRLTVV.

J is TRBJ1-5 and V is TRBV9; TRBD1 is a possible D gene (5 bases). Trimming cost V 4 bases and J 7 bases, with 15 bases left between them. The germline V gene encodes CDR1 SGDLS and CDR2 YYNGEE. The CDR3 length is 14 residues. The CDR3 loop is CASSPTDSHQPQHF. The CDR3 DNA is TGTGCCAGCAGCCCGACAGACTCCCACCAGCCCCAGCATTTT.

The chain joins TRBV12-3 or TRBV12-4 to TRBJ1-5; a weak D match, TRBD1 (6 bases). The CDR3 extends over 13 amino acids. V lost 5 bases, J lost 5 bases, and 10 bases lay in between. CDR3 region: CASSPGGHQPQHF. The DNA of the CDR3 is TGTGCCAGCAGTCCTGGGGGGCATCAGCCCCAGCATTTT.

The chain carries TRBV19 and TRBJ1-4; D not certain. Germline V gives CDR1 LNHDA, CDR2 SQIVND (reference sequence). The germline V and J ends were trimmed by 5 bases and 1 base, with 11 bases remaining between them. The CDR3 spans 15 residues. Written as DNA, the CDR3 is TGTGCCAGTAGTGGAGGGTTTGTAACTAATGAAAAACTGTTTTTT. As protein: CASSGGFVTNEKLFF.

The table lists this clone with a few counts. The CDR3 region is CASSLAQGAYNEQFF. Written as DNA, the CDR3 is TGCGCCAGCAGCTTGGCTCAGGGGGCATACAATGAGCAGTTCTTC. The chain couples TRBV5-1 to TRBJ2-1; 8 nucleotides match TRBD1. The CDR3 is 15 residues long. Germline values: CDR1 SGHRS, CDR2 YFSETQ. V was clipped by 0 bases and J by 4 bases; unmatched bases: 3.

V and J are TRBV29-1 and TRBJ1-2, with D possibly being TRBD1 (6 bases). The CDR3 totals 12 residues. Trimming shortened V by 3 bases and J by 8 bases, and 13 bases separated the two germline ends. The V gene's germline CDR1 is SQVTM and CDR2 ANQGSEA. The CDR3 is CSVDGSGEGYTF. CDR3 sequence (DNA): TGCAGCGTTGATGGGTCAGGGGAAGGCTACACCTTC.

The chain joins TRBV7-9 to TRBJ1-2; 8 bases map to TRBD1. Germline assignment: CDR1 SEHNR and CDR2 FQNEAQ (reference sequence). The junction had 10 bases not matched to a gene; V was cut back by 5 bases and J by 8 bases. The CDR3 has 14 residues. For the CDR3, the DNA is TGTGCCAGCAGCGACAGGGGATTCCCCTACGGCTACACCTTC. Protein product: CASSDRGFPYGYTF.

The chain combines TRBV11-3 with TRBJ2-2, with 8 bases aligning to TRBD2. This CDR3 has 14 residues. Germline trimming cut 7 bases from V and 4 bases from J; bases unmatched to any gene: 5. Germline-derived CDR1 and CDR2 are SGHNT and YENEEA. The CDR3 reads CASTSAGGTGELFF. The CDR3 coding sequence is TGTGCCAGCACCTCTGCGGGGGGCACCGGGGAGCTGTTTTTT.